One TCR beta chain is described in this entry. It lacks a known antigen. Base-call qualities are not available, and no considerably larger clone is one nucleotide away. This sample stems from a study of blood T cell repertoires in COVID-19 (TCRdb year 2020). Turning to the overall study: Samples covering the acute and convalescent phases of COVID-19 were provided by collaborators in the United States, Italy and Spain. The material from the prospective study consisted of cDNA or gDNA derived from T cells, B-cell-depleted T cells, or PBMCs. Subjects who had been exposed to COVID-19, were actively infected with it, or had recovered from it provided the deeply sampled blood TCRbeta repertoires that made up the dataset. The repertoires were released in a freely available public database meant as a resource for research on the immune response to SARS-CoV-2. Samples came from the ongoing ImmuneRACE study (first 160 participants) plus 1,254 subjects from 6 global collaborators. Sample metadata almost always included a de-identified subject ID, COVID-19 status, age in years and sex. Where available, HLA class I and class II types were obtained from metadata supplied by the sample provider rather than from assay-based typing.

Deletion took 6 bases off V and 0 bases off J, with a span of 12 bases between the germline ends. From the cysteine through the phenylalanine, the CDR3 covers 16 amino acids. Only the CDR3 DNA is retained, 48 bases long and in frame from the first base. The germline V gene provides CDR1 LGHNA and CDR2 YNFKEQ. Study-level results and caveats: The quantity of clinical and demographic metadata differed by source and by participant and was supplied without curation.

TCRbeta CDR3 regions were amplified from genomic DNA by means of the immunoSEQ Assay, a bias-controlled multiplex PCR. As for how the authors treated the data: The number of nucleated cells in each sample was estimated from the amplification of reference gene primers within the assay. To quantify the absolute abundance of each unique TCRbeta CDR3 rearrangement, sequence reads were collapsed and filtered. For each sample, productive Simpson clonality was calculated by taking the square root of Simpson's diversity index across productive rearrangements. TCRdb stores this immuneACCESS table with in-frame sequences only. Part of the clones is absent; in the studies checked, under half of the shortfall reflects unresolved V genes, and no reason is known for the rest. The D gene and trimming were derived from the DNA, and the V and J assignments and clone size from that table. This sample gives about 88,000 clones in total; 90% of them show up just once. The top ten constitute about 1.8% of the sample.

The collaborating institutions used their own protocols to collect whole blood in K2EDTA tubes. For TCRbeta analysis, collaborators shipped samples in one of three forms: frozen whole blood, isolated PBMCs, or DNA extracted from either of those sample types. Sequencing was carried out using peripheral blood. The receptor's source is a man aged 60 to 75 with acute or convalescent COVID-19. The chain links TRBV4-2 with TRBJ2-6; the D gene is possibly TRBD2, with 5 bases matching. The nucleotides read TGTGCCAGCAGAAGGACTTACCGCTCTGGGGCCAACGTCCTGACTTTC. Its product reads: CASRRTYRSGANVLTF.